This entry lists 22 T cell receptor beta chains sequenced from one sample in a study of cytomegalovirus exposure and HLA in healthy donors. Researchers ran the PCR with 60 Vbeta and 13 Jbeta primers. The method was immunoSEQ multiplex PCR; TCRdb's version includes in-frame clones alone and lacks a portion of them. Among 100,000 to 150,000 clones, approximately 75% were seen once, and the ten largest hold around 4%. Sequenced sample: PBMCs. Every receptor here comes from a man younger than 40 in good health and CMV-seronegative.

V usage is TRBV6-5 and J usage is TRBJ1-3, with D hard to call. Trimming cost V 9 bases and J 0 bases, with 15 bases left between them. This CDR3 region has 15 residues. The germline V gene has CDR1 MNHEY and CDR2 SVGAGI. CDR3 DNA sequence: TGTGCCAGTACACCGACAAAAAACTCTGGAAACACCATATATTTT. This codes for CASTPTKNSGNTIYF.

The chain employs TRBV29-1 and TRBJ2-3, with 10 nucleotides matching TRBD1. The CDR3 spans 12 residues. Trimming took 8 bases from V and 7 from J; bases not matched to a gene: 6. CDR1 and CDR2 (germline): SQVTM, ANQGSEA. CDR3 coding DNA: TGCAGCATCCGGGACAGGGGAAATACGCAGTATTTT. This translates into CSIRDRGNTQYF.

This chain uses TRBV5-3 with TRBJ1-2; D might be TRBD1 (6 bases). TRBV5-3 is labeled an ORF, and its function is uncertain. This CDR3 has 13 amino acids. Trimming removed 4 bases from V and 4 bases from J, with 11 bases in between. The CDR3 DNA sequence: TGTGCCAGAAGCCCAGCGGACAGCTATGGCTACACCTTC. Translating it yields CARSPADSYGYTF.

This clone has more than one count but fewer than ten. This chain joins TRBV28 and TRBJ1-4, with 7 bases matching TRBD1. This CDR3 contains 16 residues. CDR1 and CDR2 (germline): MDHEN, SYDVKM. CDR3 protein: CGTRDPGGATNEKLFF. The CDR3 bases are TGTGGCACGAGAGATCCAGGGGGAGCAACTAATGAAAAACTGTTTTTT.

This chain uses TRBV9 with TRBJ2-1; 7 nucleotides agree with TRBD2. Germline CDR1 SGDLS, CDR2 YYNGEE. The CDR3 extends over 16 amino acids. The junction had 8 bases not matched to a gene; V was cut back by 0 bases and J by 5 bases. The CDR3 DNA reads as TGTGCCAGCAGCGTAGAAGGGGAGGGGAGGGACAATGAGCAGTTCTTC. This encodes CASSVEGEGRDNEQFF.

The table lists this clone with a count of one. The V and J genes are TRBV7-9 and TRBJ1-1; 10 positions match TRBD1. Trimming removed 0 bases from V and 7 bases from J; junction bases left unmatched: 2. Germline CDR1 is SEHNR and CDR2 is FQNEAQ (reference sequence). This CDR3 has 14 amino acids. The CDR3 DNA follows: TGTGCCAGCAGCTTAGCGGGACAGGGGTTTGAAGCTTTCTTT. This translates into CASSLAGQGFEAFF.

The chain has TRBV7-9 and TRBJ2-7; D perhaps matches TRBD2 (6 bases). V was shortened by 5 bases and J by 0 bases, with 14 bases between the two germline ends. CDR1 is SEHNR, CDR2 FQNEAQ, per germline (reference sequence). This CDR3 comprises 15 residues. CDR3 region: CASSPRDSSSYEQYF. CDR3 bases: TGTGCCAGCAGCCCGCGGGACTCCTCCTCCTACGAGCAGTACTTC.

J is TRBJ1-5 and V is TRBV6-6; D is undetermined. The germline V gene encodes CDR1 MNHNY and CDR2 SVGAGI (reference sequence). CDR3 length equals 15 residues. V lost 6 bases and J lost 2, with 14 bases in between. CDR3 bases: TGTGCCAGCAGCCCCGGGGTAGCGGGCAATCAGCCCCAGCATTTT. It translates to CASSPGVAGNQPQHF.

This chain connects TRBV30 to TRBJ2-3; D unresolved. Trimming shortened V by 0 bases and J by 5 bases, and 3 bases separated the two germline ends. The CDR3 is 11 residues long. CDR1 and CDR2 from the germline V gene are GTSNPN and SVGIG (reference sequence). The CDR3 DNA sequence: TGTGCCTGGAGTGTACTAGATACGCAGTATTTT. This codes for CAWSVLDTQYF.

The chain joins TRBV30 to TRBJ2-5; D possibly corresponds to TRBD2 (5 bases). With the DNA end fitting TRBJ2-7 better, the J assignment may be wrong. This CDR3 is 14 amino acids long. Germline V lookup: CDR1 GTSNPN, CDR2 SVGIG (reference sequence). CDR3 amino acids: CAWSAGLSSYEQYF. In nucleotides, the CDR3 is TGTGCCTGGAGCGCCGGACTGAGCTCCTACGAGCAGTACTTC.

This clone was seen just once. The chain is built from TRBV29-1 and TRBJ2-7, with 9 bases fitting TRBD2. The CDR3 totals 13 residues. Germline CDR1 is SQVTM and CDR2 is ANQGSEA. The J segment lost 2 bases and the V segment lost 4 bases, leaving 3 bases of the junction unmatched. CDR3 DNA sequence: TGCAGCGTTGGACTAGCGGTCCCCTACGAGCAGTACTTC. Protein: CSVGLAVPYEQYF.

The chain carries TRBV27 and TRBJ2-7; 7 nucleotides match TRBD1. CDR1 and CDR2 from the germline V gene are MNHEY and SMNVEV (reference sequence). This CDR3 comprises 14 residues. The ends lost 6 bases at V and 0 bases at J; junction bases unmatched: 5. The CDR3 here is CASSVRDSSYEQYF. The CDR3 nucleotides are TGTGCCAGCAGCGTCCGGGACAGCTCCTACGAGCAGTACTTC.

This chain connects TRBV5-4 to TRBJ2-3; D perhaps matches TRBD2 (6 bases). This CDR3 contains 15 residues. V lost 0 bases and J 0 bases, leaving 8 bases between the germline ends. CDR1 is SGHNT and CDR2 is YYREEE in the germline V gene (reference sequence). CDR3 DNA sequence: TGTGCCAGCAGCTTGGCCGGGACTAGCACAGATACGCAGTATTTT. Translation: CASSLAGTSTDTQYF.

The chain has TRBV2 and TRBJ1-6, with 10 nucleotides matching TRBD1. CDR3 size: 15 residues. Germline loops: CDR1 SNHLY, CDR2 FYNNEI. Unmatched junction bases numbered 7, after V lost 4 bases and J lost 10 bases. In nucleotides, the CDR3 is TGTGCCAGCAGTGCCCAGACAGGGGGCGGCTCACCCCTCCACTTT. Protein sequence: CASSAQTGGGSPLHF.

With respect to this clone: The sample carries other DNA sequences with the same CDR3. In nucleotides, the CDR3 is TGTGCCAGCAGCGTAGGGAGCGGGGGGACCGGGGAGCTGTTTTTT. Amino acid sequence: CASSVGSGGTGELFF. The V and J genes are TRBV9 and TRBJ2-2, with TRBD2 matching 9 bases. J was trimmed by 5 bases and V by 0 bases; bases with no gene match: 2. Germline V gives CDR1 SGDLS, CDR2 YYNGEE. This CDR3 is 15 amino acids long.

The V and J genes are TRBV7-9 and TRBJ1-1, with a possible D match to TRBD1 (6 bases). V shed 5 bases and J shed 10 bases, with 14 bases lying between them. There are 12 residues in the CDR3. Germline loops: CDR1 SEHNR, CDR2 FQNEAQ (reference sequence). The CDR3 bases are TGTGCCAGCAGCAAAGTACAGGGTCGAGCTTTCTTT. Its protein product is CASSKVQGRAFF.

The V call is TRBV11-1, the J call TRBJ2-5; TRBD1 matches at 8 bases. The CDR3 loop spans 15 amino acids. The V gene end was trimmed by 4 bases and the J gene end by 4 bases; junction bases not matched to a gene: 8. Looked up from germline, CDR1 is SGHAT and CDR2 is FQDESV (reference sequence). Here the CDR3 DNA reads TGTGCCAGCAGCTCTGGACAGGGTCGTGGAGAGACCCAGTACTTC. Translated, it gives CASSSGQGRGETQYF.

This clone was found a few times. The chain is built from TRBV7-3 and TRBJ2-5, with D perhaps TRBD2 (6 bases). The CDR3 consists of 13 residues. The germline V gene encodes CDR1 SGHTA and CDR2 FQGTGA. V lost 5 bases to trimming and J lost 1 base, with 8 bases between them. CDR3 region: CASSRGTQETQYF. CDR3 coding DNA: TGTGCCAGCAGCCGCGGGACCCAAGAGACCCAGTACTTC. The full variable domain, in which reference TRBV7-3 and TRBJ2-5 provide the parts outside the CDR3, is GAGVSQTPSNKVTEKGKYVELRCDPISGHTALYWYRQSLGQGPEFLIYFQGTGAADDSGLPNDRFFAVRPEGSVSTLKIQRTERGDSAVYLCASSRGTQETQYFGPGTRLLVL.

The chain carries TRBV4-2 and TRBJ1-1; 8 nucleotides align to TRBD1. Germline lookup yields CDR1 LGHNA and CDR2 YNFKEQ. This CDR3 comprises 13 residues. The junction had 8 bases not matched to a gene; V was cut back by 3 bases and J by 11 bases. DNA for the CDR3: TGTGCCAGCAGCCACTCAGGGGGCTACAGTGCTTTCTTT. Amino acid sequence: CASSHSGGYSAFF.

V usage is TRBV28 and J usage is TRBJ2-7; TRBD1 might be the D (5 bases). Germline assignment: CDR1 MDHEN and CDR2 SYDVKM. The CDR3 consists of 19 residues. V dropped 6 bases and J dropped 0 bases, with 27 bases sitting between them. CDR3 protein: CASSSISPREPPSSYEQYF. In DNA, the CDR3 is TGTGCCAGCAGCTCTATATCCCCCAGGGAACCCCCCAGCTCCTACGAGCAGTACTTC.

In its sample, this clone was seen once. This chain uses TRBV29-1 with TRBJ1-2; D gene uncertain. With 6 bases removed from V and 7 bases from J, the gap between germline ends came to 12 bases. The CDR3 runs 11 residues. Germline lookup yields CDR1 SQVTM and CDR2 ANQGSEA. The CDR3 here is CSVQSPGGYTF. In DNA, the CDR3 is TGCAGCGTCCAAAGCCCCGGTGGCTACACCTTC. The full variable domain, its missing parts supplied by reference TRBV29-1 and TRBJ1-2, is SAVISQKPSRDICQRGTSLTIQCQVDSQVTMMFWYRQQPGQSLTLIATANQGSEATYESGFVIDKFPISRPNLTFSTLTVSNMSPEDSSIYLCSVQSPGGYTFGSGTRLTVV.

The chain employs TRBV4-3 and TRBJ2-3; 9 nucleotides match TRBD1. The V and J ends lost 5 bases and 6 bases, in that order; junction bases with no gene match: 12. This CDR3 contains 16 residues. Per germline, CDR1 LGHNA and CDR2 YSLEER. Here the CDR3 DNA reads TGCGCCAGCAGCACAACCGGGACAGGGAGGGGGGATACGCAGTATTTT. This translates into CASSTTGTGRGDTQYF.